Each of the 15 T cell receptor beta chains below was sequenced from the same sample in a study of blood T cell repertoires in COVID-19. Sequencing used immunoSEQ multiplex PCR; TCRdb keeps in-frame clones, though not all of them. The table lists 150,000 to 200,000 clones, more than 75% of them singletons. Sequencing was done on a sample of peripheral blood. The receptors stem from an elderly woman with COVID-19, enrolled during active disease.

This chain joins TRBV4-3 and TRBJ1-1; a weak D match, TRBD1 (5 bases). This CDR3 region has 16 residues. Looked up from germline, CDR1 is LGHNA and CDR2 is YSLEER. Trimming cost V 0 bases and J 7 bases, with 18 bases left between them. CDR3 in amino acids: CASSQDFQLRGDEAFF. Here the CDR3 DNA reads TGCGCCAGCAGCCAAGATTTTCAGCTCCGGGGGGATGAAGCTTTCTTT.

The rearrangement links TRBV11-2 to TRBJ1-1; tentatively, D is TRBD1 (5 bases). The V end was cut by 5 bases, the J end by 2 bases, with 12 bases between. CDR3 size: 14 residues. Germline V lookup: CDR1 SGHAT, CDR2 FQNNGV. CDR3 bases: TGTGCCAGCAGCCGGAGACAGACAAACACTGAAGCTTTCTTT. Amino acids: CASSRRQTNTEAFF.

The V and J genes are TRBV2 and TRBJ2-5, with 12 nucleotides matching TRBD2. V was clipped by 6 bases and J by 5 bases; unmatched bases: 13. Germline V gene sequence: CDR1 SNHLY, CDR2 FYNNEI. The CDR3 extends over 17 amino acids. CDR3 DNA sequence: TGTGCCAGCAGGGCATCTAGCGGGAGGGCCCAGGGGGAGACCCAGTACTTC. It translates to CASRASSGRAQGETQYF.

V is TRBV19 and J is TRBJ2-5; D is perhaps TRBD1 (6 bases). CDR3 size: 15 residues. The germline V and J ends were trimmed by 5 bases and 5 bases, with 18 bases remaining between them. CDR1 is LNHDA, CDR2 SQIVND, per germline (reference sequence). As DNA, the CDR3 is TGTGCCAGTAGTCCAGGGGACACCTACAGGGAGACCCAGTACTTC. This codes for CASSPGDTYRETQYF.

In its sample, this clone was seen once. The V call is TRBV7-9, the J call TRBJ2-1, with D perhaps TRBD2 (7 bases). This CDR3 spans 17 amino acids. V lost 4 bases to trimming and J lost 5 bases, with 21 bases between them. Germline CDR1 is SEHNR and CDR2 is FQNEAQ (reference sequence). CDR3 nucleotides: TGTGCCAGCAGCTCCCTCGGGGGGCCGGGACTACACAATGAGCAGTTCTTC. Amino acid sequence: CASSSLGGPGLHNEQFF.

This chain joins TRBV4-2 and TRBJ1-3; D gene uncertain. Trimming stripped 3 bases from V and 4 bases from J, with 4 bases between. From germline, CDR1 is LGHNA and CDR2 YNFKEQ. The CDR3 loop spans 12 amino acids. As DNA, the CDR3 is TGTGCCAGCAGCCAGGAGGGAAACACCATATATTTT. This gives the protein CASSQEGNTIYF.

V is TRBV18 and J is TRBJ1-1; TRBD1 matches 9 bases. The germline V gene encodes CDR1 KGHSH and CDR2 LQKENI. V dropped 2 bases and J dropped 2; count of bases not matched to a gene: 12. There are 18 residues in the CDR3. The CDR3: CASSPSRWGTGINTEAFF. CDR3 nucleotides: TGTGCCAGCTCACCATCAAGATGGGGGACAGGGATTAACACTGAAGCTTTCTTT.

V is TRBV10-3 and J is TRBJ1-2; 12 nucleotides match TRBD1. J was trimmed by 4 bases and V by 10 bases; bases with no gene match: 16. CDR3 length equals 17 residues. Germline V gene lookup returns CDR1 ENHRY and CDR2 SYGVKD. The CDR3 loop is CATWLGTGGLGPYGYTF. Written as DNA, the CDR3 is TGTGCCACCTGGTTAGGGACAGGGGGCTTGGGCCCCTATGGCTACACCTTC.

The V and J genes are TRBV19 and TRBJ1-1; perhaps TRBD1 as D (5 bases). V was cut by 7 bases and J by 0 bases, with 15 bases left in between. The CDR3 has 15 amino acids. The germline CDR1 and CDR2 sequences are LNHDA and SQIVND (reference sequence). This CDR3 is CASTRQSHLNTEAFF. The DNA of the CDR3 is TGTGCCAGTACCCGACAGTCTCATTTGAACACTGAAGCTTTCTTT.

J is TRBJ1-2 and V is TRBV28; D may be TRBD1 (6 bases). V shed 5 bases and J shed 7 bases, with 11 bases lying between them. CDR3 length: 12 residues. The germline V gene encodes CDR1 MDHEN and CDR2 SYDVKM. This CDR3 reads CASSPTGVGYTF. The CDR3 DNA follows: TGTGCCAGCAGTCCGACAGGAGTTGGCTACACCTTC.

The CDR3 sequence is CASSFRQGPNQPQHF. CDR3 bases: TGTGCCAGCAGTTTTAGACAGGGCCCCAATCAGCCCCAGCATTTT. The chain combines TRBV28 with TRBJ1-5, with 7 bases aligning to TRBD1. Germline CDR1 MDHEN, CDR2 SYDVKM. The length of the CDR3 is 15 residues. Germline trimming cut 3 bases from V and 3 bases from J; bases unmatched to any gene: 5. The full variable domain, rest sourced from reference TRBV28 and TRBJ1-5, is DVKVTQSSRYLVKRTGEKVFLECVQDMDHENMFWYRQDPGLGLRLIYFSYDVKMKEKGDIPEGYSVSREKKERFSLILESASTNQTSMYLCASSFRQGPNQPQHFGDGTRLSIL.

This clone showed up just once. The rearrangement uses TRBV2 and TRBJ1-5; 8 nucleotides line up with TRBD1. After removal of 7 bases from V and 5 bases from J, the junction contained 4 bases not matched to a gene. Germline V lookup: CDR1 SNHLY, CDR2 FYNNEI. This CDR3 comprises 13 residues. For the CDR3, the DNA is TGTGCCAGCAAAGGACAGGGCGATCAGCCCCAGCATTTT. Protein product: CASKGQGDQPQHF.

This clone was detected a few times. The V call is TRBV5-1, the J call TRBJ1-1; D remains ambiguous. CDR1 is SGHRS, CDR2 YFSETQ, per germline. Trimming cost V 1 base and J 3 bases, with 13 bases left between them. The CDR3 is 15 amino acids. The CDR3 spells CASSLSIGEDTEAFF. As DNA, the CDR3 is TGCGCCAGCAGCTTGTCCATCGGGGAGGACACTGAAGCTTTCTTT.

The chain uses TRBV24-1 and TRBJ1-2; 9 bases fit TRBD1. Germline V gene sequence: CDR1 KGHDR, CDR2 SFDVKD. V was pared by 9 bases and J by 3 bases, with 19 bases of the junction left unmatched. This CDR3 spans 18 amino acids. The CDR3 DNA follows: TGTGCCACCCAGCGGGATAGGGACAGGGCTCTAGGGGACTATGGCTACACCTTC. This codes for CATQRDRDRALGDYGYTF.

This chain uses TRBV15 with TRBJ1-5; D is uncertain. Germline loops: CDR1 LNHNV, CDR2 YYDKDF (reference sequence). Trimming took off 1 base at V and 0 bases at J, with 16 bases between the two ends. There are 18 residues in the CDR3. The CDR3 DNA is TGTGCCACCAGCAGAGGTCCTACCCTGACACATAGCAATCAGCCCCAGCATTTT. Amino acids: CATSRGPTLTHSNQPQHF.